Included here is one TCR beta chain sequence, with context. Its antigen is not identified. This record belongs to a study of cytomegalovirus exposure and HLA in healthy donors. Study results and limitations: The study carried out a later analysis of TCR beta sequences. It associated some 17,000 of them with specific HLA alleles at a false discovery rate of 0.05. Reported performance of the classifier showed diagnosis of cytomegalovirus status with high specificity and sensitivity.

The PCR had 60 Vbeta and 13 Jbeta primers. Only in-frame clones appear in the TCRdb table, and some are missing; sequencing was by immunoSEQ multiplex PCR. The profile shows about 200,000 clones, more than 70% of them singletons. After removal of 3 bases from V and 0 bases from J, the junction contained 2 bases not matched to a gene. The length of the CDR3 is 16 residues. The germline gives CDR1 SGHVS, CDR2 FQNEAQ. The sequence derives from a woman in her 40s in good health and CMV-seronegative. The chain has TRBV7-8 and TRBJ2-2; 9 nucleotides agree with TRBD1. Material for sequencing was PBMCs. CDR3 in DNA: TGTGCCAGCAGCTTGGACAGGGGCGCGAACACCGGGGAGCTGTTTTTT. Translating it yields CASSLDRGANTGELFF.